This TCR beta chain was recorded in a study of control samples from healthy donors and cancer patients. Clones were read by immunoSEQ multiplex PCR, and TCRdb kept only the in-frame ones, dropping some. The repertoire table contains fewer than 250,000 clones. The CDR3 contains 13 residues. Between the trimmed V and J ends, which lost 3 bases and 3 bases, there was a span of 9 bases. CDR1 is LGHDT and CDR2 is YNNKEL in the germline V gene (reference sequence). This TCR was recovered from a woman under 40 in good health. The chain uses TRBV3-1 (or the pseudogene TRBV3-2) and TRBJ2-7; D is unclear. Sequenced: blood. The CDR3 DNA reads as TGTGCCAGCAGCCATTCCGGATACTACGAGCAGTACTTC. Residues: CASSHSGYYEQYF.